A single sample is the source of the 2 T cell receptor beta chains below, sequenced in a study of response to subunit inactivated influenza vaccine. One entry per CDR3 protein results from TCRdb running MiXCR on the RT-PCR reads. The table lists hundreds of thousands of distinct CDR3 sequences, approximately 10% of them singletons. The data also belong to a second study, concerning T cells expressing NK-cell markers. Per that paper: The authors made TCR beta cDNA libraries by 5'RACE template switching. This switching added a universal primer site and UMIs.

The specimen was PBMCs from blood, collected on the day of vaccination. The receptor source for this set is a man in his fifties who received an inactivated influenza vaccine.

In its sample, this clonotype was seen many times. This sequence joins TRBV12-3 or TRBV12-4 and TRBJ2-3, with 11 bases fitting TRBD2. CDR3 length equals 16 residues. V gave up 4 bases and J gave up 2 bases; unmatched junction bases: 5. The CDR3 sequence: CASSWASGGNTDTQYF. CDR3 sequence (DNA): TGTGCCAGCAGTTGGGCTAGCGGGGGGAACACAGATACGCAGTATTTT.

This clonotype was recorded at least ten times. The CDR3 loop is CAISESGVASHNEQFF. The CDR3, as DNA: TGTGCCATCAGTGAGTCGGGAGTAGCGTCCCACAATGAGCAGTTCTTC. The chain is built from TRBV10-3 and TRBJ2-1, with D possibly being TRBD2 (5 bases). This CDR3 has 16 amino acids. The V gene lost 0 bases and the J gene lost 5 bases, with 14 bases spanning the gap. Looked up from germline, CDR1 is ENHRY and CDR2 is SYGVKD.